One sample yielded the 2 T cell receptor beta chains listed below, sequenced in a study of CD8 T cells in ankylosing spondylitis. TCRdb reprocessed the 5' RACE reads with MiXCR, giving one entry per CDR3 protein. The sample includes 250,000 to 300,000 distinct CDR3 sequences, about 20% of them seen just once. Sequencing was performed on blood, either unsorted or a sorted T cell fraction (not recorded which). Receptor source: a male donor with ankylosing spondylitis or in good health (not recorded which).

V usage is TRBV20-1 and J usage is TRBJ1-4, with D hard to call. The V gene's germline CDR1 is DFQATT and CDR2 SNEGSKA (reference sequence). This CDR3 spans 14 amino acids. Trimming took 6 bases from V and 8 from J, leaving 19 bases between them. This chain's CDR3 is CSASPEGPAEKLFF. The CDR3 DNA follows: TGCAGTGCCAGCCCCGAGGGTCCTGCCGAAAAACTGTTTTTT.

This chain links TRBV4-3 with TRBJ2-2, with D uncertain. The CDR3 consists of 13 residues. Trimming removed 1 base at V and 7 bases at J, with 7 bases between. Germline V CDR1 and CDR2: LGHNA, YSLEER. As DNA, the CDR3 is TGCGCCAGCAGCCAAGTCTGGGGCGGGGAGCTGTTTTTT. Residues: CASSQVWGGELFF.